The 22 T cell receptor beta chains presented below share a single source sample, sequenced in a study of memory CD8 T cells in hepatitis C reinfection. The time point was: peak reinfection, 3 to 8 weeks after reinfection detection. No in vitro expansion preceded TCR sequencing of the sorted cells. TCRdb's table, derived via immunoSEQ multiplex PCR, lists solely in-frame clones and lacks some. This table has about 420 clones, approximately 71% appearing once. The sequenced material came from HCV tetramer-positive CD8+ T cells sorted from blood. These receptors were obtained from a man aged 18 to 29 with hepatitis C virus infection.

V usage is TRBV11-2 and J usage is TRBJ2-3; possibly TRBD2 for D (6 bases). The CDR3 sequence is 16 residues long. Trimming shortened V by 0 bases and J by 1 base, and 11 bases separated the two germline ends. Germline V gene data show CDR1 as SGHAT and CDR2 as FQNNGV. This chain's CDR3 is CASSLELVAGTDTQYF. CDR3 nucleotide sequence: TGTGCCAGCAGCTTAGAGTTGGTAGCGGGCACAGATACGCAGTATTTT.

The V gene is TRBV27, the J gene TRBJ2-1, with D maybe TRBD1 (6 bases). Germline V gene data show CDR1 as MNHEY and CDR2 as SMNVEV (reference sequence). Trimming pared 4 bases from V and 2 bases from J, leaving 9 bases between. CDR3 length equals 14 residues. The DNA for the CDR3 is TGTGCCAGCAGTTCAGGGGTAACCTACAATGAGCAGTTCTTC. Translation: CASSSGVTYNEQFF.

The chain uses TRBV29-1 and TRBJ2-1; TRBD2 agrees at 7 bases. V was pared by 4 bases and J by 5 bases, with 8 bases of the junction left unmatched. This CDR3 spans 14 amino acids. Germline V gives CDR1 SQVTM, CDR2 ANQGSEA. CDR3 bases: TGCAGCGTTGTTCCGGCAGGGAGGGACAATGAGCAGTTCTTC. Residues: CSVVPAGRDNEQFF.

The chain links TRBV7-2 to TRBJ1-1; 8 bases line up with TRBD1. The CDR3 has 17 residues. Per the germline V gene, CDR1 is SGHTA and CDR2 is FQGNSA. Germline trimming cut 5 bases from V and 0 bases from J; bases unmatched to any gene: 11. The CDR3 coding sequence is TGTGCCAGCAGCCTACCGACAGGGGTCTATATGAACACTGAAGCTTTCTTT. It translates to CASSLPTGVYMNTEAFF. Full variable domain (outside the CDR3, taken from reference TRBV7-2 and TRBJ1-1): GAGVSQSPSNKVTEKGKDVELRCDPISGHTALYWYRQSLGQGLEFLIYFQGNSAPDKSGLPSDRFSAERTGGSVSTLTIQRTQQEDSAVYLCASSLPTGVYMNTEAFFGQGTRLTVV.

This clone has just one count. The junction and the germline gene differ at one end; a read error may be behind it. The J gene is TRBJ2-3, the V gene TRBV4-3, with 8 bases that match TRBD2. Germline V gives CDR1 LGHNA, CDR2 YSLEER. This CDR3 is built from 17 residues. The CDR3 loop is CASSQEVAAGGGDTRYF. CDR3 nucleotide sequence: TGCGCCAGCAGCCAAGAGGTGGCGGCGGGGGGCGGAGATACGCGGTATTTT.

The chain recombines TRBV29-1 with TRBJ1-4; 9 bases align to TRBD1. The CDR3 covers 14 residues. CDR1 SQVTM and CDR2 ANQGSEA come from the germline V gene. Losses at the gene ends were 6 bases for V and 6 bases for J; bases not matched to a gene: 8. The CDR3 spells CSVAPTGGDEKLFF. The DNA for the CDR3 is TGCAGCGTAGCCCCGACAGGGGGTGATGAAAAACTGTTTTTT.

This chain links TRBV9 with TRBJ2-2, with 8 bases identical to TRBD1. The CDR3 is 16 amino acids. J gave up 3 bases and V 3 bases, and 7 bases lay outside the gene matches. Germline assignment: CDR1 SGDLS and CDR2 YYNGEE. Here the CDR3 DNA reads TGTGCCAGCAGCGGCCTCAGGGGGCTTGACACCGGGGAGCTGTTTTTT. Residues: CASSGLRGLDTGELFF.

This clone was detected only once. The J gene is TRBJ2-2, the V gene TRBV5-1; 7 nucleotides match TRBD1. The junction had 2 bases not matched to a gene; V was cut back by 3 bases and J by 6 bases. The length of the CDR3 is 13 residues. Germline CDR1 SGHRS, CDR2 YFSETQ. CDR3 in DNA: TGCGCCAGCAGCTCCGGACAGGCCGGGGAGCTGTTTTTT. It encodes CASSSGQAGELFF.

The V gene is TRBV27, the J gene TRBJ2-1, with D perhaps TRBD1 (5 bases). CDR1 is MNHEY and CDR2 is SMNVEV in the germline V gene (reference sequence). The CDR3 totals 17 residues. V gave up 5 bases and J gave up 3 bases, with 20 bases separating them. CDR3 amino acids: CASSHLTGDPLYNEQFF. The CDR3 nucleotides read TGTGCCAGCAGTCATCTTACAGGCGATCCCCTCTACAATGAGCAGTTCTTC.

Worth noting for this clone: The junction shows a germline mismatch at one end, possibly a read error. The chain couples TRBV13 to TRBJ1-1, with D perhaps matching TRBD1 (6 bases). This CDR3 region has 17 residues. Per the germline V gene, CDR1 is PRHDT and CDR2 is FYEKMQ (reference sequence). This CDR3 reads CASSLLQGPRMNTEAFF. The CDR3 nucleotides read TGCGCCAGCAGCTTATTACAGGGCCCTCGGATGAACACTGAAGCTTTCTTT.

The J gene is TRBJ1-1, the V gene TRBV5-6; TRBD1 matches 8 bases. The CDR3 contains 13 residues. The ends lost 3 bases at V and 4 bases at J; junction bases unmatched: 2. Germline CDR1 is SGHDT and CDR2 is YYEEEE. This chain's CDR3 is CASSSGTGTEAFF. CDR3 nucleotide sequence: TGTGCCAGCAGCTCCGGGACAGGCACTGAAGCTTTCTTT. The variable domain in full, with the rest retrieved from reference TRBV5-6 and TRBJ1-1, is DAGVTQSPTHLIKTRGQQVTLRCSPKSGHDTVSWYQQALGQGPQFIFQYYEEEERQRGNFPDRFSGHQFPNYSSELNVNALLLGDSALYLCASSSGTGTEAFFGQGTRLTVV.

This chain connects TRBV6-1 to TRBJ2-5; a possible D gene is TRBD2 (7 bases). This CDR3 spans 15 amino acids. Germline-derived CDR1 and CDR2 are MNHNS and SASEGT. Deletions cut 3 bases from V and 7 bases from J, with 18 bases between. This CDR3 is CASSEEGGGAWTQYF. The CDR3 nucleotides read TGTGCCAGCAGTGAGGAGGGTGGGGGGGCCTGGACCCAGTACTTC.

The V gene is TRBV28, the J gene TRBJ2-1, with 9 bases that match TRBD1. Germline V CDR1 and CDR2: MDHEN, SYDVKM. Unmatched junction bases numbered 10, after V lost 6 bases and J lost 7 bases. The CDR3 consists of 15 residues. CDR3 in amino acids: CASRSGTGSINEQFF. As DNA, the CDR3 is TGTGCCAGCAGATCCGGGACAGGGAGTATTAATGAGCAGTTCTTC.

The genes are TRBV5-4 and TRBJ2-3, with 12 bases that match TRBD2. Germline V gene lookup returns CDR1 SGHNT and CDR2 YYREEE (reference sequence). The V and J ends lost 4 bases and 2 bases, in that order; junction bases with no gene match: 8. CDR3 length: 17 residues. The CDR3 DNA reads TGTGCCAGCAGCCCAGTAACTAGCGGGGGGTACACAGATACGCAGTATTTT. Translated: CASSPVTSGGYTDTQYF.

The chain joins TRBV30 to TRBJ1-2, with 7 positions matching TRBD1. The V segment lost 4 bases and the J segment 4 bases; nucleotides outside the gene matches: 9. The germline V gene has CDR1 GTSNPN and CDR2 SVGIG (reference sequence). The CDR3 is 14 residues long. CDR3 bases: TGTGCCTGGATTGGTCAGGGGGGAGTCTATGGCTACACCTTC. Encoded protein: CAWIGQGGVYGYTF.

Concerning this clone itself: Other DNA sequences in the sample encode the same CDR3. The chain recombines TRBV2 with TRBJ1-4, with a weak D call TRBD1 (6 bases). Germline V gene sequence: CDR1 SNHLY, CDR2 FYNNEI. The CDR3 runs 14 residues. Deletions cut 6 bases from V and 2 bases from J, with 10 bases between. The CDR3 nucleotides read TGTGCCAGCAGCCAGGGGCAGACTAATGAAAAACTGTTTTTT. Translated, it gives CASSQGQTNEKLFF.

This clone was recorded a few times. CDR3 loop: CASSQEVAAGGDTQYF. DNA of the CDR3: TGCGCCAGCAGCCAAGAGGTGGCAGCGGGGGGGGATACGCAGTATTTT. This sequence joins TRBV4-3 and TRBJ2-3; 10 nucleotides line up with TRBD2. Germline trimming cut 0 bases from V and 6 bases from J; bases unmatched to any gene: 6. Germline V gene lookup returns CDR1 LGHNA and CDR2 YSLEER. The CDR3 loop spans 16 amino acids.

The V and J genes are TRBV11-2 and TRBJ2-1; 8 bases are a match to TRBD2. Germline assignment: CDR1 SGHAT and CDR2 FQNNGV. The CDR3 extends over 15 amino acids. The V segment lost 4 bases and the J segment 9 bases; nucleotides outside the gene matches: 11. This chain's CDR3 is CASSSLAEELGEQFF. DNA for the CDR3: TGTGCCAGCAGCTCACTAGCGGAAGAACTAGGTGAGCAGTTCTTC. Full variable domain (outside the CDR3, taken from reference TRBV11-2 and TRBJ2-1): EAGVAQSPRYKIIEKRQSVAFWCNPISGHATLYWYQQILGQGPKLLIQFQNNGVVDDSQLPKDRFSAERLKGVDSTLKIQPAKLEDSAVYLCASSSLAEELGEQFFGPGTRLTVL.

Remarks on this clone: This clone may be a read error of a much larger clone one base away. The chain links TRBV7-6 to TRBJ2-3; 9 bases agree with TRBD2. Judging by the DNA end, TRBJ2-7 fits better; the J call may be wrong. This CDR3 contains 15 residues. Germline CDR1 SGHVS, CDR2 FNYEAQ. The CDR3: CASSLEVAGGNEQYF. The CDR3 DNA reads as TGTGCCAGCAGCTTAGAGGTTGCGGGAGGGAATGAGCAGTACTTC.

This sequence joins TRBV30 and TRBJ1-6; weak D call: TRBD1 (5 bases). The CDR3 consists of 15 residues. In germline, CDR1 is GTSNPN, CDR2 SVGIG (reference sequence). Trimming removed 8 bases at V and 2 bases at J, with 16 bases between. DNA of the CDR3: TGTGCCGTCCCAGGGTCGGAGCCCTATAATTCACCCCTCCACTTT. It is translated as CAVPGSEPYNSPLHF.

The chain joins TRBV5-4 to TRBJ1-4; no clear D gene. Trimming took off 5 bases at V and 8 bases at J, with 13 bases between the two ends. CDR3 size: 13 residues. Germline CDR1 and CDR2: SGHNT and YYREEE (reference sequence). The CDR3 protein is CASRKASGEKLFF. The CDR3 bases are TGTGCCAGCAGGAAGGCTTCGGGAGAAAAACTGTTTTTT.

The chain carries TRBV2 and TRBJ2-2; tentatively, D is TRBD2 (5 bases). Germline lookup yields CDR1 SNHLY and CDR2 FYNNEI. The CDR3 has 13 residues. Trimming left V 7 bases short and J 5 bases short, with 11 bases between. The CDR3 here is CASKIPGTGELFF. CDR3 in DNA: TGTGCCAGCAAGATTCCGGGGACCGGGGAGCTGTTTTTT.